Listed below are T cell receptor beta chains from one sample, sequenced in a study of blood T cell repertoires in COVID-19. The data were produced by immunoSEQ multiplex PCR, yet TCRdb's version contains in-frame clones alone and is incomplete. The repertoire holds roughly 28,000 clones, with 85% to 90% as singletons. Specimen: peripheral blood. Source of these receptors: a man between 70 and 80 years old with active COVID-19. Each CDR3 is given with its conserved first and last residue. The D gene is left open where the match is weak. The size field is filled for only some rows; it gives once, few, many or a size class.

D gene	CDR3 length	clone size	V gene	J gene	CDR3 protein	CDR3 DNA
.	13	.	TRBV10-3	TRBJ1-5	CANAAGDNQPQHF	TGTGCCAACGCCGCGGGGGACAATCAGCCCCAGCATTTT
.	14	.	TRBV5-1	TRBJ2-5	CASSPDSPRETQYF	TGCGCCAGCAGCCCGGACAGCCCGCGGGAGACCCAGTACTTC
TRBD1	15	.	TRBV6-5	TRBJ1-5	CASSRTGVGGQPQHF	TGTGCCAGCAGTAGGACAGGGGTTGGGGGTCAGCCCCAGCATTTT
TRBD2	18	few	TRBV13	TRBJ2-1	CASSLVGSGGPQRNEQFF	TGTGCCAGCAGCTTAGTGGGGAGCGGGGGGCCCCAACGAAATGAGCAGTTCTTC
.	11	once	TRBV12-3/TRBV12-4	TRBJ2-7	CASSLGLERDF	TGTGCCAGCAGTTTGGGCCTGGAGAGGGACTTC
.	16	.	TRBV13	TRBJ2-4	CASSLVISGAKNIQYF	TGTGCCAGCAGCTTAGTGATTAGCGGAGCCAAAAACATTCAGTACTTC
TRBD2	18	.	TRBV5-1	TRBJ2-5	CASSLVIGLAGGQETQYF	TGCGCCAGCAGCTTGGTAATTGGACTAGCGGGGGGCCAAGAGACCCAGTACTTC
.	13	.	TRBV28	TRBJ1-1	CASSLSGKPNAFF	TGTGCCAGCAGTTTATCCGGGAAGCCTAACGCTTTCTTT
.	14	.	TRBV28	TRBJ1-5	CASKNWRGNQPQHF	TGTGCCAGCAAAAACTGGAGGGGAAATCAGCCCCAGCATTTT
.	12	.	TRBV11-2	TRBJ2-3	CASSPGTDTQYF	TGTGCCAGCAGCCCAGGGACAGATACGCAGTATTTT
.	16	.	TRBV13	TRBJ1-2	CASSLGHPGQGYGYTF	TGTGCCAGCAGCTTAGGACACCCGGGACAAGGGTATGGCTACACCTTC
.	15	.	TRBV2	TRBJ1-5	CASSPDTDLDQPQHF	TGTGCCAGCAGTCCGGACACGGACCTTGATCAGCCCCAGCATTTT
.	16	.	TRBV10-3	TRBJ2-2	CAISETQPGGTGELFF	TGTGCCATCAGTGAGACACAACCCGGGGGCACCGGGGAGCTGTTTTTT
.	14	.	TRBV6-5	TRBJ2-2	CASIDRTNTGELFF	TGTGCCAGCATAGACAGGACGAACACCGGGGAGCTGTTTTTT
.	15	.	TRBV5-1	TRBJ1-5	CASSLQGGGNQPQHF	TGCGCCAGCAGTTTGCAGGGAGGAGGCAATCAGCCCCAGCATTTT
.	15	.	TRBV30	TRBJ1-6	CACRTGSSYNSPLHF	TGTGCCTGCAGAACAGGGAGCTCCTATAATTCACCCCTCCACTTT
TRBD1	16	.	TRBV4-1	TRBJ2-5	CASSPPWTGTLETQYF	TGCGCCAGCAGCCCCCCTTGGACAGGGACTCTAGAGACCCAGTACTTC
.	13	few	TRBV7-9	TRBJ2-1	CASSIINGDEQFF	TGTGCCAGCAGCATAATTAACGGGGATGAGCAGTTCTTC
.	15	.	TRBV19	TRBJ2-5	CASSIRDWYQETQYF	TGTGCCAGTAGTATAAGGGACTGGTACCAAGAGACCCAGTACTTC
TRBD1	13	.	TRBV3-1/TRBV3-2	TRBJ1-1	CASSPDRDTEAFF	TGTGCCAGCAGCCCGGACAGGGACACTGAAGCTTTCTTT
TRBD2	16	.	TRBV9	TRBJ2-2	CASSVDPRGGTGELFF	TGTGCCAGCAGCGTGGATCCCCGCGGGGGCACCGGGGAGCTGTTTTTT
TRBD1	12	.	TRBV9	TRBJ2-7	CASSRGLNEQYF	TGTGCCAGCAGCAGGGGGCTCAACGAGCAGTACTTC
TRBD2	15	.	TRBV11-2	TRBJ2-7	CASSLFFAGGYEQYF	TGTGCCAGCAGCTTATTTTTTGCGGGGGGGTACGAGCAGTACTTC
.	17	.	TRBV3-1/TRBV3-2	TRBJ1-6	CASHLTLGGSYNSPLHF	TGTGCCAGCCACCTGACTTTGGGGGGCTCCTATAATTCACCCCTCCACTTT
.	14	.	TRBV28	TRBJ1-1	CASSLISQNTEAFF	TGTGCCAGCAGTTTAATTAGTCAGAACACTGAAGCTTTCTTT
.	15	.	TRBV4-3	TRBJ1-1	CASSQGGLMNTEAFF	TGCGCCAGCAGCCAGGGGGGTCTGATGAACACTGAAGCTTTCTTT
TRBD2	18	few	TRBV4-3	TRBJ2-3	CASSQDSALAGQGDTQYF	TGCGCCAGCAGCCAAGATTCGGCGCTAGCGGGGCAGGGAGATACGCAGTATTTT
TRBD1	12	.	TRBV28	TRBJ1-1	CASNTGGTEAFF	TGTGCCAGCAACACAGGGGGCACTGAAGCTTTCTTT
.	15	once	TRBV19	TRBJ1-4	CASSIEGGSGEKLFF	TGTGCCAGTAGTATAGAAGGGGGATCGGGTGAAAAACTGTTTTTT
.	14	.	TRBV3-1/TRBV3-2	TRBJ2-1	CASSQILGKDEQFF	TGTGCCAGCAGCCAAATACTAGGTAAAGATGAGCAGTTCTTC
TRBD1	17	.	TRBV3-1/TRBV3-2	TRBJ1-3	CASSKTGLPLPMDTIYF	TGTGCCAGCAGCAAGACAGGGCTTCCCCTCCCGATGGACACCATATATTTT
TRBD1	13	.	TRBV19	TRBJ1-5	CASSRSGQGPQHF	TGTGCCAGTAGCCGTTCAGGACAGGGGCCCCAGCATTTT
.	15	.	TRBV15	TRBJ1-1	CATSRDQGGTAEAFF	TGTGCCACCAGCAGAGATCAGGGAGGAACTGCTGAAGCTTTCTTT
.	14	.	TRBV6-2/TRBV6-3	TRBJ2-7	CASSYILGHDEQYF	TGTGCCAGCAGTTATATACTGGGGCACGACGAGCAGTACTTC
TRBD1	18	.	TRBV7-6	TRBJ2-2	CASSFNSYRGRDTGELFF	TGTGCCAGCAGCTTTAACAGTTACAGGGGGCGGGACACCGGGGAGCTGTTTTTT